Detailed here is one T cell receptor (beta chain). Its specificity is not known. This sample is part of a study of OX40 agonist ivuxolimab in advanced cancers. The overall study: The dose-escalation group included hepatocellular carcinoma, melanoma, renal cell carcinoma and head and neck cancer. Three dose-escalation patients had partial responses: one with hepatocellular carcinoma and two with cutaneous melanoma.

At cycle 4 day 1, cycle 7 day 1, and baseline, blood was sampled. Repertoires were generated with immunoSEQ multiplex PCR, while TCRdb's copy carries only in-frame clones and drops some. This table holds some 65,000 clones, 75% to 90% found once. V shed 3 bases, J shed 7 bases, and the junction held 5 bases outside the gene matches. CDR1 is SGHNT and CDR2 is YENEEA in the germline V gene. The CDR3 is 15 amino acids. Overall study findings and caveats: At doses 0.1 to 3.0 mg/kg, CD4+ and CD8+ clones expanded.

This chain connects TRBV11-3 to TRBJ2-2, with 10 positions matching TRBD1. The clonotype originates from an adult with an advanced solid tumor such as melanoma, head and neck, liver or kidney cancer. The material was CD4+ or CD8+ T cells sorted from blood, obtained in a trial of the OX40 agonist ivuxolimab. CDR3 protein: CASSLGQGRDGELFF. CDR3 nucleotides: TGTGCCAGCAGCTTGGGACAGGGGCGAGACGGGGAGCTGTTTTTT. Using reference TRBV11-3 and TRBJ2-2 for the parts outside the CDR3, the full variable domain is EAGVVQSPRYKIIEKKQPVAFWCNPISGHNTLYWYLQNLGQGPELLIRYENEEAVDDSQLPKDRFSAERLKGVDSTLKIQPAELGDSAVYLCASSLGQGRDGELFFGEGSRLTVL.